The present TCR beta chain was sequenced within a study of cytotoxic CD8 clonotypes in ibrutinib-treated CLL. Germline CDR1 ENHRY, CDR2 SYGVKD. There are 20 residues in the CDR3. The ends were cut back, 2 bases at V and 0 bases at J, with 24 bases in the middle. Clones were sequenced by immunoSEQ multiplex PCR, and TCRdb holds only the in-frame ones, with some missing. The sample has about 160,000 clones, roughly 84% seen once. Genomic DNA in an amount of around 2.2 micrograms was extracted from cryopreserved PBMCs and used for the preparation of TCR beta libraries. The receptor was isolated from a human donor with chronic lymphocytic leukemia. The sample in question was PBMCs, obtained at disease progression, from a patient treated with ibrutinib. The chain carries TRBV10-3 and TRBJ2-3; D may be TRBD2 (5 bases). The DNA for the CDR3 is TGTGCCATCAGTGAGCCCCAAGAACAACGACGCAGCGGAAGCACAGATACGCAGTATTTT. Translation gives CAISEPQEQRRSGSTDTQYF.